There are many counts of the clone carrying this TCR beta chain. Antigen: not known. Time point defined: sample taken at primary tumor resection. Donation came from some 73 patients with untreated early-stage non-small cell lung cancer. In each case, whole RNA from tumor, nontumor lung or frozen PBMC was sequenced unsorted. The sample is drawn from a study of spatial heterogeneity in lung cancer. V was pared by 6 bases and J by 5 bases, with 4 bases of the junction left unmatched. The CDR3 length is 14 residues. From germline, CDR1 is MNHEY and CDR2 SMNVEV (reference sequence). Notes on the study in general: TCRs found ubiquitously expanded in tumor appeared in blood more at resection than at follow-up.

Every TCR cDNA molecule carried a tag that served as a unique molecular identifier. TCRdb itself ran the 5' RACE reads through MiXCR, one entry per CDR3 protein. The sample carries roughly 25,000 distinct CDR3 sequences, about 7% recorded once. The clonotype comes from a male donor with early-stage non-small cell lung cancer. The genes are TRBV27 and TRBJ2-2; TRBD1 matches 9 bases. Specimen: PBMCs, collected at surgery. For the CDR3, the DNA is TGTGCCAGCAGAGGGACAGGGAGGACCGGGGAGCTGTTTTTT. Protein product: CASRGTGRTGELFF.